This T cell receptor (beta chain) is from a study of blood T cell repertoires in COVID-19. Study overall: Samples of COVID-19 (acute and convalescent) were obtained from the United States, Italy and Spain. PBMCs, B-cell-depleted T cells, or T cells provided the cDNA or gDNA that made up the material.

Per the original data handling: Reference gene primers were amplified, and this amplification served to estimate nucleated cell counts. Clones were sequenced by immunoSEQ multiplex PCR, and TCRdb holds only the in-frame ones, with some missing. The V and J calls and clone size are taken from that table; D and trimming were inferred from the DNA. The data show about 70,000 clones, over 75% seen once. Germline CDR1 reads LGHDT; CDR2 reads YNNKEL (reference sequence). This CDR3 spans 15 amino acids. V was pared by 1 base and J by 8 bases, with 14 bases between. This clonotype originated in a woman aged 18-29 years with acute or convalescent COVID-19. This chain joins TRBV3-1 (or the pseudogene TRBV3-2) and TRBJ1-4; tentative D call: TRBD1 (5 bases). The material sequenced was peripheral blood. CDR3 coding DNA: TGTGCCAGCAGCCAAGGCGGGACGTCGGGGGAAAAACTGTTTTTT. It translates to CASSQGGTSGEKLFF.